Listed below are T cell receptor beta chains from one sample, sequenced in a study of shared clonotypes between healthy human individuals. This table comes from immunoSEQ multiplex PCR, and its TCRdb copy is limited to in-frame clones, with some not included. The sample lists about 450,000 clones, roughly three quarters occurring once. Material for sequencing was PBMCs. These receptors originate from a woman between 40 and 55 years old in good health. Some clones in this sample may be carry-over from other donors' samples. Both conserved end residues are part of each CDR3. The order of the fields is J gene, clone size, V gene, D gene, CDR3 DNA, CDR3 protein. D genes are given only for firm matches. Not all rows give a size; the values are once, few, many and, for expanded clones, a class.

>TRBJ1-1|-|TRBV18|-
TGTGCCAGCTCACCAGCCGGACCGAACACTGAAGCTTTCTTT
CASSPAGPNTEAFF
>TRBJ2-1|-|TRBV4-3|TRBD2
TGCGCCAGCAGCCAAGACGGACTAGCGGGAGTTGGGGGCGAGCAGTTCTTC
CASSQDGLAGVGGEQFF
>TRBJ1-5|-|TRBV28|-
TGTGCCAGCAGTTTTTTAAGAGTTGATTCTCAGCCCCAGCATTTT
CASSFLRVDSQPQHF
>TRBJ2-3|-|TRBV29-1|TRBD2
TGCAGCGTTGAAGTACCTAGCGGTACTAGCACAGATACGCAGTATTTT
CSVEVPSGTSTDTQYF
>TRBJ1-5|-|TRBV30|TRBD1
TGTGCCTGGAGCAACGACAGGGACTATTTTAGCAATCAGCCCCAGCATTTT
CAWSNDRDYFSNQPQHF
>TRBJ2-5|few|TRBV6-6|-
TGTGCCAGCAGTCCAATCGAAGCAGGGAGAGGGGAGACCCAGTACTTC
CASSPIEAGRGETQYF
>TRBJ1-1|once|TRBV11-2|-
TGTGCCAGCAGCTTATATGGGGGGGGCACTGAAGCTTTCTTT
CASSLYGGGTEAFF
>TRBJ2-3|-|TRBV29-1|TRBD2
TGCAGCGTTGAAGATAAAACTAGCGGGAGAGATACGCAGTATTTT
CSVEDKTSGRDTQYF
>TRBJ2-7|-|TRBV15|TRBD2
TGTGCCACCAGCTACGGGACTAGCGGGACGGGCTACGAGCAGTACTTC
CATSYGTSGTGYEQYF
>TRBJ2-2|many|TRBV2|-
TGTGCCAGCGGGGGGGGCTCCACCGGGGAGCTGTTTTTT
CASGGGSTGELFF
>TRBJ1-2|-|TRBV14|-
TGTGCCAGCAGCTACTACAACTATGGCTACACCTTC
CASSYYNYGYTF
>TRBJ2-3|few|TRBV5-1|TRBD2
TGCGCCAGCAGGGCTAGCGGAAGCACAGATACGCAGTATTTT
CASRASGSTDTQYF
>TRBJ2-5|-|TRBV7-9|TRBD2
TGTGCCAGCAGCTTAGCGCTAGCGGGAGTTGGGGAGACCCAGTACTTC
CASSLALAGVGETQYF
>TRBJ1-2|-|TRBV9|TRBD1
TGTGCCAGCAGCGCCGCCCAGGGGGCGACTGGCTACACCTTC
CASSAAQGATGYTF
>TRBJ2-7|-|TRBV6-5|TRBD2
TGTGCCAGCAGCTCCGGGACTAGCGGCTACGAGCAGTACTTC
CASSSGTSGYEQYF
>TRBJ2-1|-|TRBV5-1|TRBD2
TGCGCCAGCAGCTTTACGGGACTAGCGGGTAATGAGCAGTTCTTC
CASSFTGLAGNEQFF
>TRBJ2-7|-|TRBV10-1|-
TGCGCCAGCAGTGCCCGCGGTGCCTACGAGCAGTACTTC
CASSARGAYEQYF
>TRBJ2-1|once|TRBV28|TRBD2
TGTGCCAGCAGTTTATTTAATTCGGGACTAGCAGGGAATGAGCAGTTCTTC
CASSLFNSGLAGNEQFF
>TRBJ2-7|-|TRBV4-2|-
TGTGCCAGCAGCCAAGTGGAGGGTGCGGACTACGAGCAGTACTTC
CASSQVEGADYEQYF
>TRBJ1-2|-|TRBV4-2|TRBD1
TGTGCCAGCAGCCACGGAACCGGGACAGGCTATGGCTACACCTTC
CASSHGTGTGYGYTF
>TRBJ1-6|-|TRBV30|-
TGTGCCTGGAGTGACGGATCCCCCGGGTGGGGCTCACCCCTCCACTTT
CAWSDGSPGWGSPLHF
>TRBJ2-3|-|TRBV18|TRBD1
TGTGCCAGCTCATTATCGGCTCCGGGACAGGGGAGGGCAGATACGCAGTATTTT
CASSLSAPGQGRADTQYF
>TRBJ2-5|-|TRBV5-5|TRBD1
TGTGCCAGCAGCGACCCGACAGGGGTGGAGACCCAGTACTTC
CASSDPTGVETQYF
>TRBJ1-2|-|TRBV29-1|TRBD1
TGCAGCGTTGGATCGACAGGGGGACCCTTGTACTATGGCTACACCTTC
CSVGSTGGPLYYGYTF
>TRBJ1-2|-|TRBV9|TRBD1
TGTGCCAGCAGCGTGGGACAGGGGGACAACTATGGCTACACCTTC
CASSVGQGDNYGYTF
>TRBJ2-7|-|TRBV28|TRBD1
TGTGCCAGCAGTTTACCACAGGGGCGCTACGAGCAGTACTTC
CASSLPQGRYEQYF
>TRBJ2-7|-|TRBV4-3|-
TGCGCCAGCAGCCAAGATTGGGTTAGGCGGTACGAGCAGTACTTC
CASSQDWVRRYEQYF
>TRBJ1-3|-|TRBV6-1|-
TGTGCCAGCAGTGACGCCGGGACCGTCTCCTCGACCATATATTTT
CASSDAGTVSSTIYF
>TRBJ2-5|-|TRBV5-4|TRBD2
TGTGCCAGCAGCACTGGACTAGCGGGAGACGGAGAGACCCAGTACTTC
CASSTGLAGDGETQYF
>TRBJ1-1|-|TRBV18|-
TGTGCCAGCTCACCAGGACAGAAATTCACTGAAGCTTTCTTT
CASSPGQKFTEAFF
>TRBJ2-7|once|TRBV7-2|-
TGTGCCAGCAGCTTAGGTCCACAGGGAGACTACGAGCAGTACTTC
CASSLGPQGDYEQYF
>TRBJ2-4|-|TRBV30|TRBD2
TGTGCCTGGAGGGCGGGACCGGCAGGCGGGGGCATTCAGTACTTC
CAWRAGPAGGGIQYF
>TRBJ2-1|-|TRBV6-1|TRBD2
TGTGCCAGCAGTGAACTAGCGGGAGAGGCGTTCTTC
CASSELAGEAFF
>TRBJ2-7|few|TRBV29-1|TRBD1
TGCAGCGTTGGGTTGACAGGGGCCGAGCAGTACTTC
CSVGLTGAEQYF
>TRBJ2-4|-|TRBV6-1|TRBD2
TGTGCCAGCAGCGGGACTAGCGGGAGGGCCCGGGACTTC
CASSGTSGRARDF
>TRBJ2-7|-|TRBV7-9|-
TGTGCCAGCAGCTTAGCGGGAGGCCCCCTCCAGCAGTACTTC
CASSLAGGPLQQYF
>TRBJ2-1|few|TRBV7-3|-
TGTGCCAGCAGCTTAGAGGGTAGAAGGGAGCAGTTCTTC
CASSLEGRREQFF
>TRBJ2-1|-|TRBV5-5|-
TGTGCCAGCAGCTTGGGACTCGCCACCTACAATGAGCAGTTCTTC
CASSLGLATYNEQFF
>TRBJ2-7|-|TRBV27|TRBD2
TGTGCCAGCAGCCCCACCACTACGGGGGGTGCCTACGAGCAGTACTTC
CASSPTTTGGAYEQYF
>TRBJ1-1|-|TRBV11-1|-
TGTGCCAGCAGCTTAGAAGAGACCAGGGCAATGAACACTGAAGCTTTCTTT
CASSLEETRAMNTEAFF
>TRBJ1-3|-|TRBV5-1|-
TGCGCCAGCAGCCCGAACAGTAACTCTGGAAACACCATATATTTT
CASSPNSNSGNTIYF
>TRBJ2-1|-|TRBV18|TRBD2
TGTGCCAGCTCCCTAGAGCGGGAGGGCCTCGGTGAGCAGTTCTTC
CASSLEREGLGEQFF
>TRBJ2-3|-|TRBV11-2|TRBD2
TGTGCCAGCAGCTCCCCGACTAGCGGGAGGGCGGGGGCGCAGTATTTT
CASSSPTSGRAGAQYF
>TRBJ2-7|-|TRBV30|-
TGTGCCTGGAGTGCCCTGGGGAGGAACTACGAGCAGTACTTC
CAWSALGRNYEQYF
>TRBJ2-1|-|TRBV7-7|TRBD1
TGTGCCAGCAGCCCCCGGGACAGCAATGAGCAGTTCTTC
CASSPRDSNEQFF
>TRBJ2-1|few|TRBV29-1|-
TGCAGCGTCAGGGGAAGAAACTACAATGAGCAGTTCTTC
CSVRGRNYNEQFF
>TRBJ2-2|-|TRBV27|TRBD1
TGTGCCAGCAGCGGAACAGGGGGGTCCGACCTGGTGTACGGGGAGCTGTTTTTT
CASSGTGGSDLVYGELFF
>TRBJ2-7|-|TRBV5-1|TRBD2
TGCGCCAGCAGTGTGGCCCCCGGGACTAGCGGGAGCGAGCAGTACTTC
CASSVAPGTSGSEQYF
>TRBJ2-3|-|TRBV10-3|TRBD2
TGTGCCATAGGACTAGCCACAGATACGCAGTATTTT
CAIGLATDTQYF
>TRBJ2-1|-|TRBV30|-
TGTGCCTGGAGCGTAGGTCACAATGAGCAGTTCTTC
CAWSVGHNEQFF
>TRBJ2-7|-|TRBV12-2|-
TGTGCAAGTCGCGCCTCGACTGAGATTCCCTACGAGCAGTACTTC
CASRASTEIPYEQYF
>TRBJ2-2|-|TRBV10-3|-
TGTGCCATCAGCCGTAATACGAACACCGGGGAGCTGTTTTTT
CAISRNTNTGELFF
>TRBJ2-4|-|TRBV2|-
TGTGCCAGCAGGGGGGACTTTGGGGGAAACATTCAGTACTTC
CASRGDFGGNIQYF
>TRBJ2-5|-|TRBV28|-
TGTGCCATACGACAGCAACAAGAGACCCAGTACTTC
CAIRQQQETQYF
>TRBJ2-7|-|TRBV11-3|TRBD1
TGTGCCAGCAGCTTGTCCGGACAGGGGCACTACGAGCAGTACTTC
CASSLSGQGHYEQYF
>TRBJ1-4|-|TRBV5-1|TRBD1
TGCGCCAGCAGCTTGGCGACAGGGGTTGAAAAACTGTTTTTT
CASSLATGVEKLFF
>TRBJ1-2|-|TRBV30|-
TGTGCCTGGAGCGCCCTCCAACAGTCATATGGCTACACCTTC
CAWSALQQSYGYTF
>TRBJ1-5|-|TRBV19|-
TGTGCCAGTAGTATAGAGGGAAGAGGGTCTGAGCCCCAGCATTTT
CASSIEGRGSEPQHF
>TRBJ2-5|-|TRBV7-2|TRBD2
TGTGCCAGCAGCTTAGCGGGAGGGCAAGAGACCCAGTACTTC
CASSLAGGQETQYF
>TRBJ2-1|few|TRBV6-4|-
TGTGCCAGCACCGAATCGGCAGGCGGGAACAATGAGCAGTTCTTC
CASTESAGGNNEQFF